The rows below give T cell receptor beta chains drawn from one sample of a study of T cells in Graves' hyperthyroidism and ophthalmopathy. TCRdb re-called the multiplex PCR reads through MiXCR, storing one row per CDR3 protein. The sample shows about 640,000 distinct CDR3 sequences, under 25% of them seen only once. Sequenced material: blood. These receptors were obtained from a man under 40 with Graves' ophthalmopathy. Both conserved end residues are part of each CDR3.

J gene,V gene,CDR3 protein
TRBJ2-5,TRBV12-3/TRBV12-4,CASSSTQAGGAETQYF
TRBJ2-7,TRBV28,CASSGLAGGNEQYF
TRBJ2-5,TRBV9,CAWVWGERETQYF
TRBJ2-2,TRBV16,CASSQLGNTGELFF
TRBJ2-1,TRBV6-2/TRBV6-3,CASSYGQLYNEQFF
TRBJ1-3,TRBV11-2,CASSIRPGSGNTIYF
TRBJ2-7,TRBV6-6,CASSYSSFSYEQYF
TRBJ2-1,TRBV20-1,CSANVAGGPNEQFF
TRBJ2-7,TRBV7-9,CASSMDSGGGQYF
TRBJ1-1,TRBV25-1,CASSELNTEAFF
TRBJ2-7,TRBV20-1,CSAPFQDEQYF
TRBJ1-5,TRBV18,CASSHGPGGYQPQHF
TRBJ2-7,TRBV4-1,CASSQDSGPGGVSYEQYF
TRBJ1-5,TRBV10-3,CAISDLGGSNQPQHF
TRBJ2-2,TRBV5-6,CASSLEAELFF
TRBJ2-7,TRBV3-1,CASSQGRVGEQYF